This entry concerns a single TCR beta chain. Its antigen is still unknown. This specimen belongs to a study of T-cell reconstitution after alpha-beta-depleted transplantation in children. The CDR3 runs to 13 residues. Trimming removed 6 bases from V and 4 bases from J; junction bases left unmatched: 6. The germline gives CDR1 SQVTM, CDR2 ANQGSEA. Study-wide results and limits: Certain patients had high TCRbeta diversity at day 60, and it came from recipient T cells and thymic progenitors that survived. Roughly two months post-transplant, alpha-beta T cells reportedly originated from several hundred graft clones that had expanded. A year had passed since transplant, and T-cell counts and diversity by then came mostly from newly produced T cells.

The authors prepared the TCRbeta library with unique molecular identifiers. MiXCR, applied by TCRdb to the PCR reads, yields one record per CDR3 protein. The repertoire holds around 450,000 distinct CDR3 sequences, with roughly a tenth as singletons. The chain joins TRBV29-1 to TRBJ2-1; TRBD1 aligns across 7 bases. The clonotype was recovered from a child aged 2 to 10 with inherited bone marrow failure, due to receive a stem cell transplant. Source: PBMCs, taken before TCRalphabeta/CD19-depleted stem cell transplant. In nucleotides, the CDR3 is TGCAGCGTCCCTGACAGGGCTTACAATGAGCAGTTCTTC. This gives the protein CSVPDRAYNEQFF.